These T cell receptor beta chains were read from a single sample in a study of T cells in Graves' hyperthyroidism and ophthalmopathy. MiXCR was run by TCRdb on the multiplex PCR reads, yielding one entry per CDR3 protein. The sample records some 800,000 distinct CDR3 sequences, 38% being singletons. The material sequenced was blood. Every receptor here comes from a man younger than 35 with Graves' hyperthyroidism. Each CDR3 is given with its conserved first and last residue. Fields, in order: V gene, clone size, D gene, J gene, CDR3 DNA, CDR3 protein. D genes are given only for firm matches. Expanded clones are given a class, and other clones once, few, many or no size at all.

V gene: TRBV15
clone size: few
D gene: TRBD2
J gene: TRBJ2-5
CDR3 DNA: TGTGCCACCAGCACCTTCAAGCGGGGGGACCCCGAAGAGACCCAGTACTTC
CDR3 protein: CATSTFKRGDPEETQYF

V gene: TRBV5-1
clone size: -
D gene: -
J gene: TRBJ1-4
CDR3 DNA: TGCGCCAGCAGCTTGGCAGGCTTTCCCGGCGCTAATGAAAAACTGTTTTTT
CDR3 protein: CASSLAGFPGANEKLFF

V gene: TRBV7-9
clone size: -
D gene: TRBD2
J gene: TRBJ2-5
CDR3 DNA: TGCGCCAGCAGCCAAGGACTAGCGGACCCTCGGGCGCTCGGGGAGACCCAGTACTTC
CDR3 protein: CASSQGLADPRALGETQYF

V gene: TRBV19
clone size: -
D gene: -
J gene: TRBJ1-1
CDR3 DNA: TGTGCCAGTAGTACGGAAGGGGGTGAAGCTTTCTTT
CDR3 protein: CASSTEGGEAFF

V gene: TRBV14
clone size: -
D gene: TRBD1
J gene: TRBJ2-7
CDR3 DNA: TGTGCCAGCAGCCAAGATGGCAGGGGGCGTCAAGAGCAGTACTTC
CDR3 protein: CASSQDGRGRQEQYF

V gene: TRBV10-3
clone size: many
D gene: -
J gene: TRBJ1-1
CDR3 DNA: TGTGCCATCAGGGTAACAGGGAACACTGAAGCTTTCTTT
CDR3 protein: CAIRVTGNTEAFF

V gene: TRBV6-1
clone size: -
D gene: TRBD1
J gene: TRBJ2-7
CDR3 DNA: TGTGCCAGCAGACCAAAATGGGACAGGGGGGACGAGCAGTACTTC
CDR3 protein: CASRPKWDRGDEQYF

V gene: TRBV7-8
clone size: many
D gene: -
J gene: TRBJ1-3
CDR3 DNA: TGTGCCAGCAGCTTAGTGGGGTTCGGAAACACCATATATTTT
CDR3 protein: CASSLVGFGNTIYF

V gene: TRBV24-1
clone size: few
D gene: TRBD1
J gene: TRBJ2-2
CDR3 DNA: TGTGCCACCAGTGATTCCCCCAATCTGGGACAGGGATACACCGGGGAGCTGTTTTTT
CDR3 protein: CATSDSPNLGQGYTGELFF

V gene: TRBV6-6
clone size: -
D gene: -
J gene: TRBJ1-2
CDR3 DNA: TGTGCCAGCAGTTTCAATGGCTACACCTTC
CDR3 protein: CASSFNGYTF

V gene: TRBV5-1
clone size: -
D gene: -
J gene: TRBJ1-6
CDR3 DNA: TGCGCCAGCAGCTTGGGGGACGGTTGGGGCCTCCACTTT
CDR3 protein: CASSLGDGWGLHF

V gene: TRBV9
clone size: -
D gene: TRBD1
J gene: TRBJ1-2
CDR3 DNA: TGTGCCAGCAGCGTAGGTGGCGCGGGACAGGGGGTATCTAACTATGGCTACACCTTC
CDR3 protein: CASSVGGAGQGVSNYGYTF

V gene: TRBV3-1
clone size: -
D gene: -
J gene: TRBJ1-1
CDR3 DNA: TGTGCCAGCAGCCAAATGGACGCTCGAACGGGGACTTTCTTT
CDR3 protein: CASSQMDARTGTFF

V gene: TRBV11-3
clone size: few
D gene: -
J gene: TRBJ2-7
CDR3 DNA: TGTGCCAGCAGCTTAGTGGCGGGACAGCTATACGAGCAGTACTTC
CDR3 protein: CASSLVAGQLYEQYF

V gene: TRBV19
clone size: many
D gene: TRBD1
J gene: TRBJ2-6
CDR3 DNA: TGTGGGACAGGGTTTCCTGGGGCCAACGTCCTGACTTTC
CDR3 protein: CGTGFPGANVLTF

V gene: TRBV15
clone size: -
D gene: -
J gene: TRBJ2-5
CDR3 DNA: TGTGCCACCAGCAGAGCGACGGGCCAAGAGACCCAGTACTTC
CDR3 protein: CATSRATGQETQYF

V gene: TRBV10-2
clone size: -
D gene: -
J gene: TRBJ2-2
CDR3 DNA: TGTGCCAGCAGTGCACCAGGGGGGGAGCTGTTTTTT
CDR3 protein: CASSAPGGELFF

V gene: TRBV7-9
clone size: few
D gene: -
J gene: TRBJ1-4
CDR3 DNA: TGTGCCAGCAGCCGACCTACCTCAGGGATTACTAATGAAAAACTGTTTTTT
CDR3 protein: CASSRPTSGITNEKLFF

V gene: TRBV6-2/TRBV6-3
clone size: -
D gene: -
J gene: TRBJ2-7
CDR3 DNA: TGTGCCAGCAGTTGGCCAGGGGGGGTATCCTACGAGCAGTACTTC
CDR3 protein: CASSWPGGVSYEQYF

V gene: TRBV9
clone size: few
D gene: -
J gene: TRBJ2-6
CDR3 DNA: TGTGCCAGCAGTTTTTCCGGGGGGGCCAACGTCCTGACTTTC
CDR3 protein: CASSFSGGANVLTF

V gene: TRBV9
clone size: many
D gene: -
J gene: TRBJ2-7
CDR3 DNA: TGTGCCAGCAGCAGACACAGGGATACCTACGAGCAGTACTTC
CDR3 protein: CASSRHRDTYEQYF

V gene: TRBV20-1
clone size: few
D gene: -
J gene: TRBJ1-2
CDR3 DNA: TGCAGTGCTAGAGGAGGGGGGGCCGGAGGAATGAACTATGGCTACACCTTC
CDR3 protein: CSARGGGAGGMNYGYTF

V gene: TRBV5-1
clone size: many
D gene: -
J gene: TRBJ2-7
CDR3 DNA: TGCGCCAGCAGCCAGGGACCCATGAACTACGAGCAGTACTTC
CDR3 protein: CASSQGPMNYEQYF

V gene: TRBV6-5
clone size: -
D gene: TRBD2
J gene: TRBJ2-7
CDR3 DNA: TGTGCCAGCAGTTCTGCGGGAGCCAACGAGCAGTACTTC
CDR3 protein: CASSSAGANEQYF

V gene: TRBV10-2
clone size: -
D gene: TRBD1
J gene: TRBJ1-2
CDR3 DNA: TGCGCCAGCAGCGCCGGGACAGGGATGGGCTACACCTTC
CDR3 protein: CASSAGTGMGYTF

V gene: TRBV7-2
clone size: many
D gene: -
J gene: TRBJ1-1
CDR3 DNA: TGTGCCAGCAGCTTAGCTGGACAAGCTTTCTTT
CDR3 protein: CASSLAGQAFF

V gene: TRBV11-2
clone size: many
D gene: -
J gene: TRBJ2-7
CDR3 DNA: TGTGCCAGCAGCCCCCCAGGAGACCGAACTCGGGAGCAGTACTTC
CDR3 protein: CASSPPGDRTREQYF

V gene: TRBV7-9
clone size: many
D gene: -
J gene: TRBJ2-5
CDR3 DNA: TGTGCCAGCAGCTTAGTCAGGATTCAAGAGACCCAGTACTTC
CDR3 protein: CASSLVRIQETQYF

V gene: TRBV29-1
clone size: -
D gene: TRBD2
J gene: TRBJ2-5
CDR3 DNA: TGCAGCGGCCAGTCCGGGACTAGCGGGAGGGTACACGAGACCCAGTACTTC
CDR3 protein: CSGQSGTSGRVHETQYF

V gene: TRBV15
clone size: many
D gene: -
J gene: TRBJ1-4
CDR3 DNA: TGTGCCACCAGCAGAGATTTGAGGACGGGGAATGAAAAACTGTTTTTT
CDR3 protein: CATSRDLRTGNEKLFF

V gene: TRBV15
clone size: many
D gene: -
J gene: TRBJ2-2
CDR3 DNA: TGTGCCACCAGCACTAGCCCGGACACCGGGGAGCTGTTTTTT
CDR3 protein: CATSTSPDTGELFF

V gene: TRBV7-2
clone size: once
D gene: TRBD2
J gene: TRBJ2-7
CDR3 DNA: TGTGCTAGACCACTAGCGGGGCGCTACGAGCAGTACTTC
CDR3 protein: CARPLAGRYEQYF

V gene: TRBV10-3
clone size: many
D gene: TRBD2
J gene: TRBJ2-7
CDR3 DNA: TGTGCCATCAATGGCCCGGGGGGGAAGGGGGAGCAGTACTTC
CDR3 protein: CAINGPGGKGEQYF

V gene: TRBV9
clone size: -
D gene: -
J gene: TRBJ2-5
CDR3 DNA: TGTGCCAGCAGCACCCAGGGCGGGGGCAGGGAGACCCAGTACTTC
CDR3 protein: CASSTQGGGRETQYF

V gene: TRBV5-1
clone size: -
D gene: TRBD1
J gene: TRBJ1-2
CDR3 DNA: TGCGCCAGCAGCTTGGGACAGGGGGTGCTGATCTATGGCTACACCTTC
CDR3 protein: CASSLGQGVLIYGYTF

V gene: TRBV6-5
clone size: many
D gene: -
J gene: TRBJ1-2
CDR3 DNA: TGTGCCAGCAGTTACGAACGCTACTATGGCTACACCTTC
CDR3 protein: CASSYERYYGYTF

V gene: TRBV19
clone size: -
D gene: TRBD1
J gene: TRBJ1-2
CDR3 DNA: TGTGCCAGTGGGCGGACAGGATCCGATGGCTACACCTTC
CDR3 protein: CASGRTGSDGYTF

V gene: TRBV7-9
clone size: many
D gene: -
J gene: TRBJ1-3
CDR3 DNA: TGTGCCAGCAGCTTACGGGAGGGAAACACCATATATTTT
CDR3 protein: CASSLREGNTIYF

V gene: TRBV7-9
clone size: -
D gene: TRBD1
J gene: TRBJ2-7
CDR3 DNA: TGCGCCAGCAGCTTCGGACAGGGTAACTACAAGCAGTACTTC
CDR3 protein: CASSFGQGNYKQYF

V gene: TRBV29-1
clone size: many
D gene: -
J gene: TRBJ1-5
CDR3 DNA: TGCAGCTTTGGGGAGAATAGCAATCAGCCCCAGCATTTT
CDR3 protein: CSFGENSNQPQHF

V gene: TRBV7-3
clone size: many
D gene: -
J gene: TRBJ1-6
CDR3 DNA: TGTGCCAGCAGCCTGGGCCCTAGCAATTCACCCCTCCACTTT
CDR3 protein: CASSLGPSNSPLHF

V gene: TRBV12-3/TRBV12-4
clone size: -
D gene: -
J gene: TRBJ1-2
CDR3 DNA: TGTGCCAGCAGCGCTACAGGAGTTAGTAACTATGGCTACACCTTC
CDR3 protein: CASSATGVSNYGYTF

V gene: TRBV11-1
clone size: few
D gene: -
J gene: TRBJ2-2
CDR3 DNA: TGTGCCAGCAGCTTCCGGTCTAGCGTTCCCGGGGAGCTGTTTTTT
CDR3 protein: CASSFRSSVPGELFF

V gene: TRBV2
clone size: few
D gene: -
J gene: TRBJ2-7
CDR3 DNA: TGTGCCAGCAGTTTCTTTGGCTACGAGCAGTACTTC
CDR3 protein: CASSFFGYEQYF

V gene: TRBV25-1
clone size: -
D gene: -
J gene: TRBJ1-4
CDR3 DNA: TGTGCCAGCAGCTTTGGAGGGGAGAGTGAAAAACTGTTTTTT
CDR3 protein: CASSFGGESEKLFF

V gene: TRBV9
clone size: few
D gene: TRBD1
J gene: TRBJ1-1
CDR3 DNA: TGTGCCAGCAGCGTATCCGGGACAGGGATCGTCAACACTGAAGCTTTCTTT
CDR3 protein: CASSVSGTGIVNTEAFF

V gene: TRBV7-9
clone size: many
D gene: -
J gene: TRBJ2-5
CDR3 DNA: TGTGCCAGCAGCTTTGGGGGGGGGCAGGAGACCCAGTACTTC
CDR3 protein: CASSFGGGQETQYF

V gene: TRBV20-1
clone size: few
D gene: -
J gene: TRBJ2-7
CDR3 DNA: TGCAGTGCCCGTAAGGACACGTCCTACGAGCAGTACTTC
CDR3 protein: CSARKDTSYEQYF

V gene: TRBV7-9
clone size: many
D gene: -
J gene: TRBJ1-1
CDR3 DNA: TGTGCCAGCAGCGCCACCTTGGCCCTGAACACTGAAGCTTTCTTT
CDR3 protein: CASSATLALNTEAFF

V gene: TRBV20-1
clone size: -
D gene: TRBD2
J gene: TRBJ2-5
CDR3 DNA: TGCAGTGCTAGAGATCTACTAGCGGGTATCCAAGAGACCCAGTACTTC
CDR3 protein: CSARDLLAGIQETQYF

V gene: TRBV11-3
clone size: many
D gene: -
J gene: TRBJ2-5
CDR3 DNA: TGTGCCAGCAGCTTAGAGTCGGAGACCCAGTACTTC
CDR3 protein: CASSLESETQYF

V gene: TRBV20-1
clone size: -
D gene: TRBD2
J gene: TRBJ2-3
CDR3 DNA: TGCAGTGCTAGAGCGGCTAGCGGAAGCACAGATACGCAGTATTTT
CDR3 protein: CSARAASGSTDTQYF

V gene: TRBV5-1
clone size: few
D gene: TRBD1
J gene: TRBJ2-7
CDR3 DNA: TGCGCCAGCAGCTCGGGACAGGGGGCCCCCTACGAGCAGTACTTC
CDR3 protein: CASSSGQGAPYEQYF

V gene: TRBV6-5
clone size: -
D gene: TRBD1
J gene: TRBJ1-1
CDR3 DNA: TGTGCCAGCAAGAGCGAACAGGGGGACACTGAAGCTTTCTTT
CDR3 protein: CASKSEQGDTEAFF

V gene: TRBV29-1
clone size: -
D gene: -
J gene: TRBJ1-2
CDR3 DNA: TGCAGCGTGGCGACGGACGTCTATGGCTACACCTTC
CDR3 protein: CSVATDVYGYTF